The 22 T cell receptor beta chains in this list originate from one sample, sequenced in a study of cytomegalovirus exposure and HLA in healthy donors. Method: immunoSEQ multiplex PCR; TCRdb's copy keeps in-frame clones and lacks some. The sample holds 60,000 to 70,000 clones, approximately 90% seen once. Source material: PBMCs. These receptor sequences come from a woman aged 18-29 years in good health and CMV-seronegative.

J is TRBJ2-4 and V is TRBV7-9; the match to TRBD1 covers 9 bases. The CDR3 has 16 amino acids. The germline CDR1 and CDR2 sequences are SEHNR and FQNEAQ (reference sequence). V lost 6 bases to trimming and J lost 1 base; unmatched junction nucleotides: 7. This CDR3 is CASSSFGQGAKNIQYF. CDR3 bases: TGTGCCAGCAGTTCTTTCGGACAGGGGGCCAAAAACATTCAGTACTTC.

This chain joins TRBV7-2 and TRBJ2-7; TRBD2 agrees at 15 bases. The germline V gene encodes CDR1 SGHTA and CDR2 FQGNSA. The J segment lost 7 bases and the V segment lost 6 bases, leaving 10 bases of the junction unmatched. The CDR3 totals 16 residues. CDR3 in DNA: TGTGCCAGCAGTCAAGGACTAGCGGGGGGGCTGGGAGAGCAGTACTTC. This gives the protein CASSQGLAGGLGEQYF.

In this sample, this clone turned up a few times. The chain joins TRBV9 to TRBJ1-1, with 8 bases lining up with TRBD1. The germline V gene has CDR1 SGDLS and CDR2 YYNGEE. CDR3 length: 14 residues. Germline trimming cut 3 bases from V and 3 bases from J; bases unmatched to any gene: 4. The CDR3 is CASSAGQGDTEAFF. Written as DNA, the CDR3 is TGTGCCAGCAGCGCCGGACAGGGCGACACTGAAGCTTTCTTT.

The chain joins TRBV6-4 to TRBJ2-2; maybe TRBD1 (5 bases). Per the germline V gene, CDR1 is MRHNA and CDR2 is SNTAGT. The V and J ends lost 3 bases and 0 bases respectively, with 8 bases between them. The CDR3 has 15 amino acids. CDR3 amino acids: CASSEQASNTGELFF. The CDR3 DNA reads TGTGCCAGCAGTGAACAGGCCTCGAACACCGGGGAGCTGTTTTTT.

The chain links TRBV4-3 to TRBJ2-5, with 13 bases matching TRBD2. V lost 8 bases and J lost 4; bases outside the gene matches: 10. Germline V gene lookup returns CDR1 LGHNA and CDR2 YSLEER. CDR3 length: 16 amino acids. Written as DNA, the CDR3 is TGCGCCAGCTCTACTCGACTAGCGGGGGGTGGAGAGACCCAGTACTTC. Translated, it gives CASSTRLAGGGETQYF.

The chain is built from TRBV6-5 and TRBJ1-1; 8 nucleotides align to TRBD1. The junction had 3 bases not matched to a gene; V was cut back by 0 bases and J by 6 bases. Looked up from germline, CDR1 is MNHEY and CDR2 is SVGAGI. The CDR3 sequence is 14 residues long. The CDR3 region has the DNA TGTGCCAGCAGTTACTCGACAGGGGAGTCTGAAGCTTTCTTT. Its protein product is CASSYSTGESEAFF.

The chain carries TRBV4-3 and TRBJ1-4; the D is unclear. This CDR3 is 15 amino acids long. Looked up from germline, CDR1 is LGHNA and CDR2 is YSLEER. V was shortened by 3 bases and J by 8 bases, with 16 bases between the two germline ends. The CDR3 protein is CASSHGGILGEKLFF. CDR3 DNA sequence: TGCGCCAGCAGCCACGGAGGGATTTTGGGAGAAAAACTGTTTTTT.

The chain carries TRBV2 and TRBJ1-1; possibly TRBD1 for D (6 bases). CDR3 length: 13 residues. V was trimmed by 5 bases and J by 1 base, leaving 8 bases between them. Germline V gene lookup returns CDR1 SNHLY and CDR2 FYNNEI. CDR3 in amino acids: CASSLTGNTEAFF. The CDR3, as DNA: TGTGCCAGCAGTCTGACAGGGAACACTGAAGCTTTCTTT.

The V gene is TRBV28, the J gene TRBJ1-2, with 9 bases fitting TRBD1. There are 14 residues in the CDR3. The V segment lost 8 bases and the J segment 4 bases; nucleotides outside the gene matches: 8. From germline, CDR1 is MDHEN and CDR2 SYDVKM. As DNA, the CDR3 is TGTGCCAGCCTTCCGGGACAGGGTACCTATGGCTACACCTTC. Its protein is CASLPGQGTYGYTF.

This chain connects TRBV11-2 to TRBJ1-2; TRBD1 agrees at 8 bases. Germline CDR1 is SGHAT and CDR2 is FQNNGV. The CDR3 runs 13 residues. V gave up 4 bases and J gave up 3 bases; unmatched junction bases: 1. CDR3 loop: CASSSGQDYGYTF. CDR3 nucleotide sequence: TGTGCCAGCAGCTCGGGACAGGACTATGGCTACACCTTC.

This chain uses TRBV7-2 with TRBJ2-1, with 8 positions matching TRBD2. J gave up 5 bases and V 5 bases, and 11 bases lay outside the gene matches. Germline CDR1 reads SGHTA; CDR2 reads FQGNSA. The CDR3 is made up of 16 amino acids. The CDR3 loop reads CASSPPQAGADNEQFF. The CDR3 region has the DNA TGTGCCAGCAGCCCGCCTCAAGCGGGGGCAGACAATGAGCAGTTCTTC.

The rearrangement uses TRBV5-1 and TRBJ2-1; D not certain. CDR1 SGHRS and CDR2 YFSETQ come from the germline V gene. V was cut by 0 bases and J by 9 bases, with 10 bases left in between. The CDR3 contains 13 residues. CDR3 in amino acids: CASSLGALSEQFF. CDR3 DNA sequence: TGCGCCAGCAGCTTGGGGGCGTTAAGTGAGCAGTTCTTC. The variable domain in full, completed from reference TRBV5-1 and TRBJ2-1, reads KAGVTQTPRYLIKTRGQQVTLSCSPISGHRSVSWYQQTPGQGLQFLFEYFSETQRNKGNFPGRFSGRQFSNSRSEMNVSTLELGDSALYLCASSLGALSEQFFGPGTRLTVL.

This chain links TRBV1 with TRBJ2-1; the D call TRBD2 from the table was never checked on the DNA. TRBV1 is labeled a pseudogene. The CDR3 extends over 16 amino acids. The CDR3 coding sequence is TGCACCAGCAGCCTTTTAGCGGAGAGCTCCTACAATGAGCAGTTCTTC. Its protein product is CTSSLLAESSYNEQFF.

This clone was seen only a few times. V gene TRBV2 combines with J gene TRBJ2-5; 7 bases agree with TRBD2. The germline V gene encodes CDR1 SNHLY and CDR2 FYNNEI. V was pared by 7 bases and J by 5 bases, with 10 bases of the junction left unmatched. CDR3 length: 14 amino acids. DNA for the CDR3: TGTGCCAGCAATAGCGGGCCCCTGGGGGAGACCCAGTACTTC. Amino acid sequence: CASNSGPLGETQYF.

The V gene is TRBV21-1, the J gene TRBJ2-1; the table calls TRBD2, which could not be checked here. TRBV21-1 constitutes a pseudogene. This CDR3 has 15 amino acids. The CDR3 reads CASSRDSGSCNEQFF. Written as DNA, the CDR3 is TGTGCCAGCAGCCGGGATAGCGGGAGTTGCAATGAGCAGTTCTTC.

The J gene is TRBJ2-2, the V gene TRBV28; 9 bases align to TRBD2. Germline V gives CDR1 MDHEN, CDR2 SYDVKM. The CDR3 is made up of 15 amino acids. The V gene end was trimmed by 2 bases and the J gene end by 5 bases; junction bases not matched to a gene: 3. Written as DNA, the CDR3 is TGTGCCAGCAGTTTACGCGGGAGGGGTACCGGGGAGCTGTTTTTT. This codes for CASSLRGRGTGELFF.

This chain links TRBV10-3 with TRBJ1-5, with no clear D. Germline V gene data show CDR1 as ENHRY and CDR2 as SYGVKD. The V gene lost 10 bases and the J gene lost 0 bases, with 10 bases spanning the gap. The CDR3 is 13 residues long. Here the CDR3 DNA reads TGTGCCACCGTCCAGAATAGCAATCAGCCCCAGCATTTT. Encoded protein: CATVQNSNQPQHF.

The V call is TRBV5-1, the J call TRBJ1-1; D unclear. V was shortened by 3 bases and J by 3 bases, with 15 bases between the two germline ends. Germline V CDR1 and CDR2: SGHRS, YFSETQ. The CDR3 is 15 residues long. The CDR3 reads CASSSGGVSDTEAFF. The CDR3 DNA is TGCGCCAGCAGCTCTGGCGGGGTTTCGGACACTGAAGCTTTCTTT.

The chain recombines TRBV2 with TRBJ2-1, with D possibly matching TRBD1 (5 bases). With 9 bases removed from V and 8 bases from J, the gap between germline ends came to 17 bases. Per germline, CDR1 SNHLY and CDR2 FYNNEI. The CDR3 runs to 13 residues. CDR3 sequence: CASEIGLGDEQFF. CDR3 in DNA: TGTGCCAGTGAAATCGGTTTAGGGGATGAGCAGTTCTTC.

CDR3 residues: CASSRTGPGSSTYEQYF. In DNA, the CDR3 is TGCGCCAGCAGCCGGACAGGGCCCGGGAGCTCCACCTACGAGCAGTACTTC. The chain is built from TRBV4-1 and TRBJ2-7, with 8 bases fitting TRBD1. Germline V CDR1 and CDR2: MGHRA, YSYEKL. J was trimmed by 2 bases and V by 4 bases; bases with no gene match: 13. The CDR3 covers 17 residues.

The gene calls are TRBV18 and TRBJ1-6; TRBD1 might be the D (6 bases). Between the trimmed V and J ends, which lost 2 bases and 8 bases, there was a span of 10 bases. The CDR3 contains 14 residues. Germline V CDR1 and CDR2: KGHSH, LQKENI. The CDR3 nucleotides are TGTGCCAGCTCACCAGGAGGGGGGGATTCACCCCTCCACTTT. Protein sequence: CASSPGGGDSPLHF.

The chain uses TRBV10-3 and TRBJ2-1, with 13 bases lining up with TRBD2. V lost 5 bases to trimming and J lost 7 bases; unmatched junction nucleotides: 5. The CDR3 has 15 amino acids. Germline CDR1 reads ENHRY; CDR2 reads SYGVKD. CDR3 protein: CAISLGLAGVNEQFF. In DNA, the CDR3 is TGTGCCATCAGTCTAGGACTAGCGGGAGTAAATGAGCAGTTCTTC.